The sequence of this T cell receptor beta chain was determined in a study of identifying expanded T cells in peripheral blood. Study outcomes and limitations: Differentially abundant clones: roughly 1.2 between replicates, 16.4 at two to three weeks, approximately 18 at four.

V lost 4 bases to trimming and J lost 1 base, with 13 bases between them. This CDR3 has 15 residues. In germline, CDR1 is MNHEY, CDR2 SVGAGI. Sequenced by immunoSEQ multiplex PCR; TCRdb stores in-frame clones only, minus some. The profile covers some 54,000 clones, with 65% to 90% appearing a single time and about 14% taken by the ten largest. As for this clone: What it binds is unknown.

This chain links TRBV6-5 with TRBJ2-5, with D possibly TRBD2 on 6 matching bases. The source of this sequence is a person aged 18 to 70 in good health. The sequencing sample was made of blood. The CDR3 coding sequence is TGTGCCAGCAGTTCCAGGCGGGGTCCCCAAGAGACCCAGTACTTC. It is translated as CASSSRRGPQETQYF.